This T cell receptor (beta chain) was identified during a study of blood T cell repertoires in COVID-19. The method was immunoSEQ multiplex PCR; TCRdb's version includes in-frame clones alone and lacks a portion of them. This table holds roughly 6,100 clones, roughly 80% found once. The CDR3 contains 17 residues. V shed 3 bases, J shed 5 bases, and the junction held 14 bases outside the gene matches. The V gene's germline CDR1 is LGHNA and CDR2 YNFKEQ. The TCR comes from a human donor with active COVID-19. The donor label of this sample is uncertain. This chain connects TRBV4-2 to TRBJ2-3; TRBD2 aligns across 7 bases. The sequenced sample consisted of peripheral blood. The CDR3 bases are TGTGCCAGCAGCCAGGGTGTAGGGACTGGACTAGGAGATACGCAGTATTTT. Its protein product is CASSQGVGTGLGDTQYF.